Listed below are T cell receptor beta chains from one sample, sequenced in a study of control samples from healthy donors and cancer patients. The repertoire was sequenced with immunoSEQ multiplex PCR; TCRdb's copy has only in-frame clones and lacks some. The top ten hold around 7.6% of the sample, which has around 130,000 clones, around nine tenths seen once. Sequencing input: PBMCs. The origin of the receptors is a man aged 45-65 years with head and neck cancer. The conserved cysteine and the conserved F or W are not part of the CDR3 here. Each record gives: CDR3 length, V gene, CDR3 protein.

len: 13
v_gene: TRBV28
CDR3aa: ASSFWQGSNQPQH

len: 14
v_gene: TRBV9
CDR3aa: ASSHLPGGEVGEQY

len: 12
v_gene: TRBV25-1
CDR3aa: ASSPPGFSYGYT

len: 13
v_gene: TRBV7-9
CDR3aa: ASIIQGIPWDEQF

len: 13
v_gene: TRBV19
CDR3aa: ASSIWQGSHQPQH

len: 12
v_gene: TRBV28
CDR3aa: ASTWGTSTDTQY

len: 9
v_gene: TRBV5-1
CDR3aa: ASSLGAEQY

len: 14
v_gene: TRBV30
CDR3aa: AWSVQGFTALGGYT

len: 11
v_gene: TRBV15
CDR3aa: ATSRDPGGEQY

len: 11
v_gene: TRBV6-5
CDR3aa: ASRAGTDLGYT

len: 12
v_gene: TRBV5-1
CDR3aa: ASSLDSTHYTQY

len: 11
v_gene: TRBV28
CDR3aa: ASSSAENTEAF

len: 11
v_gene: TRBV18
CDR3aa: ASSPGENQPQH

len: 10
v_gene: TRBV5-1
CDR3aa: ASSSPGGEAF

len: 12
v_gene: TRBV6-6
CDR3aa: ASSYSRWDNEQF

len: 15
v_gene: TRBV15
CDR3aa: ATSRDPRQITGNTIY

len: 13
v_gene: TRBV18
CDR3aa: ASSPPGTGGSEQF

len: 12
v_gene: TRBV9
CDR3aa: ASSVGLARGEQY

len: 14
v_gene: TRBV2
CDR3aa: AINLGQNANTGELF

len: 14
v_gene: TRBV7-3
CDR3aa: ASSLSRRSQAGELF

len: 11
v_gene: TRBV2
CDR3aa: ASSVGRLETQY

len: 11
v_gene: TRBV29-1
CDR3aa: SVKGQPNTEAF

len: 12
v_gene: TRBV7-8
CDR3aa: ASSLLVLSEKLF

len: 11
v_gene: TRBV5-6
CDR3aa: ASSSLRVTEAF

len: 13
v_gene: TRBV6-5
CDR3aa: ASSPDSNSGNTIY

len: 11
v_gene: TRBV28
CDR3aa: ASSLEGRAGYT

len: 12
v_gene: TRBV7-6
CDR3aa: ASSHPDGSEPQH

len: 13
v_gene: TRBV29-1
CDR3aa: SVPGTRGANTEAF

len: 10
v_gene: TRBV14
CDR3aa: ASSQVGVVYT

len: 9
v_gene: TRBV20-1
CDR3aa: SALEGDTQY

len: 14
v_gene: TRBV7-8
CDR3aa: ASSQSLRPDSEKLF

len: 14
v_gene: TRBV28
CDR3aa: ASSLGGGSLADTQY

len: 14
v_gene: TRBV4-1
CDR3aa: ASSQLPGTGRDEQF

len: 11
v_gene: TRBV18
CDR3aa: ASSPPGEETQY

len: 14
v_gene: TRBV6-5
CDR3aa: ASSYSSGTGGTEAF